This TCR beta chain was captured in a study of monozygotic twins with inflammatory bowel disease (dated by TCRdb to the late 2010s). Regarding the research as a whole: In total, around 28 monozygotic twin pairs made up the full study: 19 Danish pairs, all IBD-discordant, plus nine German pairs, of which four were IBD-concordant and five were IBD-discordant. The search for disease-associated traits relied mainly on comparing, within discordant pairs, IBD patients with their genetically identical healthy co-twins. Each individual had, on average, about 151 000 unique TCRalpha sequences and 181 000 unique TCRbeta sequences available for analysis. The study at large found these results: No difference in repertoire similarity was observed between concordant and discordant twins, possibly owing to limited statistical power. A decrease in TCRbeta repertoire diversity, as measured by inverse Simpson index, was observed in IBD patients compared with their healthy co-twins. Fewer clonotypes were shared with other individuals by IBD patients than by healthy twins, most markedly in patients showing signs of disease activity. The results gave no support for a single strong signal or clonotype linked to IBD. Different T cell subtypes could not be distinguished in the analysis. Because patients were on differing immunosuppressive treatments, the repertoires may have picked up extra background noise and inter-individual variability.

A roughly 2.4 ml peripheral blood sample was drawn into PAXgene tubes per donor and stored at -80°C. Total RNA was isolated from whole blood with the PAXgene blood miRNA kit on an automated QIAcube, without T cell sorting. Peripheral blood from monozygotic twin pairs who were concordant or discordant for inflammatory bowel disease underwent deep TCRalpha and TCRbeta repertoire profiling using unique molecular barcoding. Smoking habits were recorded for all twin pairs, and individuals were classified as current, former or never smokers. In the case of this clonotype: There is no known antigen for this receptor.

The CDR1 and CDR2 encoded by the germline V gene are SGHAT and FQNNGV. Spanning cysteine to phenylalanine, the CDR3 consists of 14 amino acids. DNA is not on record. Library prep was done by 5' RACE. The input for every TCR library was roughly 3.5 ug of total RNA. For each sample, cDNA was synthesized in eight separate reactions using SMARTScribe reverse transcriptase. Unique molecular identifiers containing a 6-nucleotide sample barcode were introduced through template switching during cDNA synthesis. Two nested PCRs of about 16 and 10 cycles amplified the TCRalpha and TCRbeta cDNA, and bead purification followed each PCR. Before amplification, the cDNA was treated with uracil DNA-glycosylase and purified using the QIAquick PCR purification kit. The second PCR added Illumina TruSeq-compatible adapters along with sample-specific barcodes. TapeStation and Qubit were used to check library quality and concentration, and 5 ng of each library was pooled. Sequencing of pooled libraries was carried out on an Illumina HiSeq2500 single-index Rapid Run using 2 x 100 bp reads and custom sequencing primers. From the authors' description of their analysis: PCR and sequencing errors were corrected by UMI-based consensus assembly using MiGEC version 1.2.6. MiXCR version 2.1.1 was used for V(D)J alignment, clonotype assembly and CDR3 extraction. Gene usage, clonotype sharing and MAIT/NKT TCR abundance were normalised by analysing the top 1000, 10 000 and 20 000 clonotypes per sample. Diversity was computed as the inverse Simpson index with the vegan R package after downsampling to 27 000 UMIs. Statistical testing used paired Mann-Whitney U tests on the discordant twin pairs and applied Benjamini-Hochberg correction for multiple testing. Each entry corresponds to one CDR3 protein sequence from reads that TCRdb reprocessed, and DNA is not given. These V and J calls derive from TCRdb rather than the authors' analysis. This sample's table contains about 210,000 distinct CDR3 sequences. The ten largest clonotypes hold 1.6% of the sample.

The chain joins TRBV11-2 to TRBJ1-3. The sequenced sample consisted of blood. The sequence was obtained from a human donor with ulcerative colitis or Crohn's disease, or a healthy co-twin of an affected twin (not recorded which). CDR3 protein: CASSFSDGSVAIYF.